One and the same sample provided the 21 T cell receptor beta chains below, sequenced in a study of control samples from healthy donors and cancer patients (dated by TCRdb to 2020 to 2021). The method behind the library was the immunoSEQ multiplex PCR assay. TCRdb took over this immuneACCESS table, retaining in-frame rearrangements with V and J assigned. Such tables are incomplete; in checked studies, under half of the missing clones stem from an unresolved V gene, and the remainder is unexplained. The sample data list about 120,000 clones, and around 93% of these were observed just once. Of the sample, around 1.8% is held by the ten largest clones. Sequenced sample: PBMCs. The receptor set was obtained from a man between 45 and 60 years old with head and neck cancer.

The V call is TRBV29-1, the J call TRBJ2-2; no clear D. The CDR3 spans 16 residues. Germline lookup yields CDR1 SQVTM and CDR2 ANQGSEA. With 3 bases removed from V and 7 bases from J, the gap between germline ends came to 21 bases. CDR3 loop: CSVEVLSPAASGELFF. CDR3 in DNA: TGCAGCGTTGAGGTATTGTCCCCGGCAGCTAGCGGGGAGCTGTTTTTT.

This rearrangement joins TRBV7-8 to TRBJ1-1; tentative D call: TRBD1 (5 bases). Germline CDR1 and CDR2: SGHVS and FQNEAQ. The length of the CDR3 is 16 residues. The V end was cut by 5 bases, the J end by 2 bases, with 18 bases between. The CDR3 is CASSPTTDRSNTEAFF. The CDR3 DNA sequence: TGTGCCAGCAGCCCCACAACTGACAGATCAAACACTGAAGCTTTCTTT.

The gene calls are TRBV7-3 and TRBJ2-3; D perhaps matches TRBD2 (7 bases). The germline V gene encodes CDR1 SGHTA and CDR2 FQGTGA. The CDR3 contains 15 residues. Trimming removed 2 bases from V and 4 bases from J, with 13 bases in between. For the CDR3, the DNA is TGTGCCAGCAGCTTACAGTCCGGGGGGCCAGATACGCAGTATTTT. Translated, it gives CASSLQSGGPDTQYF.

The rearrangement links TRBV9 to TRBJ2-7; D unresolved. The ends were cut back, 3 bases at V and 0 bases at J, with 7 bases in the middle. The CDR3 has 13 amino acids. CDR1 and CDR2 from the germline V gene are SGDLS and YYNGEE. The CDR3 region is CASSGPSSYEQYF. Written as DNA, the CDR3 is TGTGCCAGCAGCGGGCCGAGCTCCTACGAGCAGTACTTC.

The chain combines TRBV5-6 with TRBJ1-2; D might be TRBD1 (6 bases). Germline V CDR1 and CDR2: SGHDT, YYEEEE. The germline V and J ends were trimmed by 1 base and 10 bases, with 14 bases remaining between them. The CDR3 loop spans 13 amino acids. The CDR3, as DNA: TGTGCCAGCAGCTTGTCGGGAGGGGGAATCTACACCTTC. Translation: CASSLSGGGIYTF.

With regard to this clone: The junction differs from germline at one of its ends, possibly a read error. The chain employs TRBV19 and TRBJ2-3; TRBD2 is a possible D gene (5 bases). Germline V CDR1 and CDR2: LNHDA, SQIVND (reference sequence). CDR3 length: 14 amino acids. The CDR3 sequence is CASSTGRNTDTQYF. CDR3 coding DNA: TGTGCCAGTAGTACGGGGAGAAACACAGATACGCAATATTTT. Together with reference TRBV19 and TRBJ2-3, the CDR3 gives the full variable domain: DGGITQSPKYLFRKEGQNVTLSCEQNLNHDAMYWYRQDPGQGLRLIYYSQIVNDFQKGDIAEGYSVSREKKESFPLTVTSAQKNPTAFYLCASSTGRNTDTQYFGPGTRLTVL.

The V gene is TRBV28, the J gene TRBJ1-2; possibly TRBD1 for D (5 bases). Trimming removed 9 bases at V and 0 bases at J, with 14 bases between. Germline lookup yields CDR1 MDHEN and CDR2 SYDVKM. The CDR3 extends over 14 amino acids. CDR3 sequence (DNA): TGTGCCAGAGTCCACAGGTTAGCTAACTATGGCTACACCTTC. It yields the protein CARVHRLANYGYTF.

Remarks on this clone: Other nucleotide sequences in the sample specify the same CDR3. The V and J genes are TRBV4-2 and TRBJ2-3; 13 positions agree with TRBD2. J gave up 3 bases and V 4 bases, and 4 bases lay outside the gene matches. Per germline, CDR1 LGHNA and CDR2 YNFKEQ. This CDR3 is 16 amino acids long. The CDR3 reads CASSRTSGGATDTQYF. The CDR3 DNA sequence: TGTGCCAGCAGCCGTACTAGCGGGGGGGCAACAGATACGCAGTATTTT.

The CDR3 nucleotides are TGTGCCAGCACCTTGACTGCGCAAGAGACCCAGTACTTC. This sequence encodes CASTLTAQETQYF. The chain recombines TRBV7-2 with TRBJ2-5; D is undetermined. The germline V gene has CDR1 SGHTA and CDR2 FQGNSA. This CDR3 spans 13 amino acids. The V end lost 7 bases, the J end lost 2 bases, and 11 bases lay between the germline ends.

The gene calls are TRBV10-3 and TRBJ1-1; no firm D call. CDR1 and CDR2 from the germline V gene are ENHRY and SYGVKD. Trimming stripped 7 bases from V and 0 bases from J, with 9 bases between. CDR3 length: 13 residues. CDR3 amino acids: CAIKNALNTEAFF. The CDR3 bases are TGTGCCATCAAGAATGCCCTGAACACTGAAGCTTTCTTT.

The J gene is TRBJ2-1, the V gene TRBV2, with 7 bases aligning to TRBD1. Germline CDR1 SNHLY, CDR2 FYNNEI. This CDR3 is 14 amino acids long. The junction had 9 bases not matched to a gene; V was cut back by 7 bases and J by 6 bases. The CDR3 loop is CASTRDSMSNEQFF. Here the CDR3 DNA reads TGTGCCAGCACCCGGGACAGTATGAGCAATGAGCAGTTCTTC.

This clone came up once. The rearrangement links TRBV5-4 to TRBJ1-3; D not certain. The CDR3 spans 13 residues. V was cut by 0 bases and J by 6 bases, with 7 bases left in between. Germline lookup yields CDR1 SGHNT and CDR2 YYREEE (reference sequence). CDR3 amino acids: CASSLGWENTIYF. The CDR3 DNA is TGTGCCAGCAGCTTGGGTTGGGAAAACACCATATATTTT.

Only a few counts were recorded for this clone. This sequence joins TRBV19 and TRBJ1-5, with 8 bases lining up with TRBD1. Germline V gives CDR1 LNHDA, CDR2 SQIVND (reference sequence). The CDR3 totals 15 residues. Trimming at V came to 6 bases and at J to 4 bases, leaving 8 bases not matched to a gene. CDR3: CASSRTGTTNQPQHF. CDR3 coding DNA: TGTGCCAGTAGCCGGACAGGGACAACTAATCAGCCCCAGCATTTT. The whole variable domain, remainder taken from reference TRBV19 and TRBJ1-5, is DGGITQSPKYLFRKEGQNVTLSCEQNLNHDAMYWYRQDPGQGLRLIYYSQIVNDFQKGDIAEGYSVSREKKESFPLTVTSAQKNPTAFYLCASSRTGTTNQPQHFGDGTRLSIL.

The CDR3 DNA is TGCGCCAGCAGCTTGGGAAGGGACCCACCGTACCAAGAGACCCAGTACTTC. This encodes CASSLGRDPPYQETQYF. The V and J genes are TRBV5-1 and TRBJ2-5; D could derive from TRBD1 or TRBD2 (5 bases each). The CDR3 contains 17 residues. Germline V gene lookup returns CDR1 SGHRS and CDR2 YFSETQ. V was pared by 0 bases and J by 0 bases, with 15 bases between.

The V and J genes are TRBV30 and TRBJ1-4, with 8 nucleotides matching TRBD1. This CDR3 is built from 15 residues. CDR1 and CDR2 from the germline V gene are GTSNPN and SVGIG (reference sequence). Trimming removed 1 base from V and 3 bases from J; junction bases left unmatched: 4. Here the CDR3 reads CAWSGQGLANEKLFF. DNA of the CDR3: TGTGCCTGGAGTGGACAGGGGTTAGCTAATGAAAAACTGTTTTTT.

This clone has a single count. The chain joins TRBV7-2 to TRBJ2-5; possible D gene TRBD2, 6 bases. The CDR3 runs 15 residues. The germline V gene has CDR1 SGHTA and CDR2 FQGNSA. Trimming cost V 5 bases and J 0 bases, with 13 bases left between them. The CDR3 DNA follows: TGTGCCAGCAGCCAGGGACTGAGAGACCAAGAGACCCAGTACTTC. This sequence encodes CASSQGLRDQETQYF.

The rearrangement links TRBV10-3 to TRBJ2-7; D is possibly TRBD1 (5 bases). Trimming cost V 2 bases and J 6 bases, with 11 bases left between them. CDR1 and CDR2 from the germline V gene are ENHRY and SYGVKD. There are 13 residues in the CDR3. CDR3 bases: TGTGCCATCAGTGAGAGGGGATCGGGCGAGCAGTACTTC. Translated, it gives CAISERGSGEQYF.

The V call is TRBV19, the J call TRBJ2-1; possible D gene TRBD2, 5 bases. The germline V gene encodes CDR1 LNHDA and CDR2 SQIVND (reference sequence). V lost 5 bases, J lost 6 bases, and 14 bases lay in between. This CDR3 comprises 14 residues. The DNA of the CDR3 is TGTGCCAGTAGTGTCGGCTCTAGCATCAATGAGCAGTTCTTC. It translates to CASSVGSSINEQFF.

The chain uses TRBV5-6 and TRBJ1-4; 7 bases match TRBD1. Losses at the gene ends were 2 bases for V and 5 bases for J; bases not matched to a gene: 15. From germline, CDR1 is SGHDT and CDR2 YYEEEE. The CDR3 has 18 residues. The CDR3 DNA reads TGTGCCAGCAGCTTCCACGACGAGACAGGGTACGAGAATGAAAAACTGTTTTTT. This translates into CASSFHDETGYENEKLFF.

The chain links TRBV7-9 to TRBJ1-4; possible D gene TRBD1, 6 bases. V shed 5 bases and J shed 4 bases, with 20 bases lying between them. Germline V gene sequence: CDR1 SEHNR, CDR2 FQNEAQ (reference sequence). There are 17 residues in the CDR3. CDR3 sequence reads: CASSPLRGRGINEKLFF. CDR3 bases: TGTGCCAGCAGCCCCCTGCGGGGGCGCGGAATTAATGAAAAACTGTTTTTT. The complete variable domain, with remaining parts taken from reference TRBV7-9 and TRBJ1-4, reads DTGVSQNPRHKITKRGQNVTFRCDPISEHNRLYWYRQTLGQGPEFLTYFQNEAQLEKSRLLSDRFSAERPKGSFSTLEIQRTEQGDSAMYLCASSPLRGRGINEKLFFGSGTQLSVL.

This clone was recorded once. The rearrangement joins TRBV5-1 to TRBJ1-5; D not resolved. This CDR3 has 12 amino acids. Germline CDR1 and CDR2: SGHRS and YFSETQ. The V end lost 1 base, the J end lost 8 bases, and 7 bases lay between the germline ends. CDR3 region: CASSLYTEPQHF. CDR3 DNA: TGCGCCAGCAGCTTGTATACAGAGCCCCAGCATTTT.